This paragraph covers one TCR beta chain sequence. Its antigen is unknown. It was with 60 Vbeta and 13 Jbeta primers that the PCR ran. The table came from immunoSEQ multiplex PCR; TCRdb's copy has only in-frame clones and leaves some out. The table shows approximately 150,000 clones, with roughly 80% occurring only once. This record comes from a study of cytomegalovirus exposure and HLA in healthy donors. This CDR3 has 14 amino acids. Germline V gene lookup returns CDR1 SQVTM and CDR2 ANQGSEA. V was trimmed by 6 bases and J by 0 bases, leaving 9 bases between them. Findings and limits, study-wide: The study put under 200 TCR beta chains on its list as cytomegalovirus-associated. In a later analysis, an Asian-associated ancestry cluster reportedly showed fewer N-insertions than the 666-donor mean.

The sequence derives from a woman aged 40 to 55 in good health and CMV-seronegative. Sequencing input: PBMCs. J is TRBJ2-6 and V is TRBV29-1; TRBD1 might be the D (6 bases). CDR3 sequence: CSVYRVSGANVLTF. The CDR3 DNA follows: TGCAGCGTCTACAGGGTCTCTGGGGCCAACGTCCTGACTTTC.